This passage covers 8 T cell receptor beta chains from one sample sequenced in a study of chemoradiotherapy in HPV16-positive cancers. Sequencing used immunoSEQ multiplex PCR; TCRdb keeps in-frame clones, though not all of them. Here the sample spans 8,200 or so clones, about 88% being singletons. This specimen was tumor tissue, taken from a patient who underwent chemoradiotherapy. These receptors came from a human donor with HPV-associated anogenital cancer.

The rearrangement joins TRBV5-1 to TRBJ1-2, with D perhaps matching TRBD1 (5 bases). Trimming left V 0 bases short and J 5 bases short, with 23 bases between. CDR1 is SGHRS, CDR2 YFSETQ, per germline. CDR3 length equals 18 residues. The CDR3 nucleotides read TGCGCCAGCAGCTTGGCTGGGATACAGGAGACACGGTCGTATGGCTACACCTTC. This translates into CASSLAGIQETRSYGYTF. Drawing the rest from reference TRBV5-1 and TRBJ1-2, the complete variable domain is KAGVTQTPRYLIKTRGQQVTLSCSPISGHRSVSWYQQTPGQGLQFLFEYFSETQRNKGNFPGRFSGRQFSNSRSEMNVSTLELGDSALYLCASSLAGIQETRSYGYTFGSGTRLTVV.

The V and J genes are TRBV27 and TRBJ2-3; D unresolved. V lost 2 bases and J 5 bases, leaving 11 bases between the germline ends. Germline values: CDR1 MNHEY, CDR2 SMNVEV (reference sequence). CDR3 length: 14 amino acids. The CDR3 DNA reads TGTGCCAGCAGTTTAAATCCAGTGATAGATACGCAGTATTTT. This codes for CASSLNPVIDTQYF.

The chain couples TRBV5-4 to TRBJ2-3; weak D call: TRBD2 (7 bases). Per the germline V gene, CDR1 is SGHNT and CDR2 is YYREEE (reference sequence). Trimming pared 5 bases from V and 6 bases from J, leaving 16 bases between. CDR3 length: 14 residues. The CDR3 nucleotides are TGTGCCAGCAGGGCTAAGGGGGGGCAGGATACGCAGTATTTT. Translated, it gives CASRAKGGQDTQYF. The whole variable domain, filled in from reference TRBV5-4 and TRBJ2-3, reads ETGVTQSPTHLIKTRGQQVTLRCSSQSGHNTVSWYQQALGQGPQFIFQYYREEENGRGNFPPRFSGLQFPNYSSELNVNALELDDSALYLCASRAKGGQDTQYFGPGTRLTVL.

The gene calls are TRBV19 and TRBJ2-2; D gene unclear. This CDR3 has 15 residues. Germline V gene data show CDR1 as LNHDA and CDR2 as SQIVND (reference sequence). V lost 3 bases and J lost 2, with 10 bases in between. The CDR3 here is CASSISYTNTGELFF. The DNA of the CDR3 is TGTGCCAGTAGTATTTCTTACACTAACACCGGGGAGCTGTTTTTT.

The V gene is TRBV5-1, the J gene TRBJ1-4; the match to TRBD1 covers 8 bases. The CDR3 length is 15 residues. V shed 0 bases and J 7 bases; nucleotides not matched to a gene: 5. CDR1 SGHRS and CDR2 YFSETQ come from the germline V gene. The CDR3 protein is CASSLGTGPAEKLFF. The CDR3 nucleotides read TGCGCCAGCAGCTTGGGGACAGGGCCCGCTGAAAAACTGTTTTTT.

The rearrangement links TRBV25-1 to TRBJ2-1, with D possibly being TRBD2 (5 bases). The length of the CDR3 is 15 residues. Trimming removed 5 bases from V and 0 bases from J, with 11 bases in between. Germline V gene lookup returns CDR1 MGHDK and CDR2 SYGVNS. As DNA, the CDR3 is TGTGCCAGCAGTCCCAGTGGGAGCTCCTACAATGAGCAGTTCTTC. This gives the protein CASSPSGSSYNEQFF.

The chain links TRBV6-5 to TRBJ1-2; weak D call: TRBD1 (5 bases). CDR1 MNHEY and CDR2 SVGAGI come from the germline V gene. The CDR3 loop spans 13 amino acids. V gave up 5 bases and J gave up 7 bases, with 14 bases separating them. CDR3 nucleotides: TGTGCCAGCAGTCCCAGGAGGGACGCTGGCTACACCTTC. Translating it yields CASSPRRDAGYTF.

This clone was detected a few times. This sequence joins TRBV7-9 and TRBJ1-5; the D is unclear. CDR3 length: 14 residues. Germline V lookup: CDR1 SEHNR, CDR2 FQNEAQ (reference sequence). Trimming pared 2 bases from V and 3 bases from J, leaving 8 bases between. Here the CDR3 reads CASSLNGFNQPQHF. The CDR3 DNA reads as TGTGCCAGCAGCTTAAACGGGTTCAATCAGCCCCAGCATTTT. The entire variable domain, with the rest obtained from reference TRBV7-9 and TRBJ1-5, is as follows: DTGVSQNPRHKITKRGQNVTFRCDPISEHNRLYWYRQTLGQGPEFLTYFQNEAQLEKSRLLSDRFSAERPKGSFSTLEIQRTEQGDSAMYLCASSLNGFNQPQHFGDGTRLSIL.